A selection of T cell receptor beta chains follows, all from one sample in a study of shared clonotypes between healthy human individuals. Using immunoSEQ multiplex PCR, the repertoire was profiled, and TCRdb retains in-frame clones only, with some absent. The sample includes more than 2 million clones, about 95% seen only once; the top ten take roughly 1.1%. The sample consisted of naive CD8+ T cells sorted from blood. The receptors derive from a man aged 18 to 29 in good health. Each CDR3 is given with its conserved first and last residue. Each record gives: CDR3 protein, CDR3 DNA, J gene, D gene, clone size, V gene. The D gene is left open where the match is weak. The size of a clone is reported for some rows only, either as once, few or many, or as a class for expanded clones.

CASSTFDRGHEKLFF	TGTGCCAGCAGCACCTTTGACAGGGGGCATGAAAAACTGTTTTTT	TRBJ1-4	TRBD1	-	TRBV7-9
CASSQGWGDEKLFF	TGTGCCAGCAGCCAGGGTTGGGGGGATGAAAAACTGTTTTTT	TRBJ1-4	-	once	TRBV7-2
CASSSGSGGSETQYF	TGTGCCAGCAGCTCAGGTAGCGGGGGTTCTGAGACCCAGTACTTC	TRBJ2-5	TRBD2	-	TRBV7-3
CASSQVGEGLGTQYF	TGCGCCAGCAGCCAAGTGGGGGAGGGGCTGGGGACCCAGTACTTC	TRBJ2-5	TRBD2	-	TRBV4-1
CSVQGLETQYF	TGCAGCGTACAGGGGCTGGAGACCCAGTACTTC	TRBJ2-5	TRBD1	-	TRBV29-1
CASSQGTGNTIYF	TGTGCCAGCAGCCAGGGGACTGGAAACACCATATATTTT	TRBJ1-3	-	-	TRBV6-6
CASSQGQGAYEQYF	TGCGCCAGCAGCCAAGGGCAGGGGGCCTACGAGCAGTACTTC	TRBJ2-7	TRBD1	few	TRBV4-3
CASSLSGLREQYF	TGTGCCAGCAGTTTATCGGGGTTGCGCGAGCAGTACTTC	TRBJ2-7	-	-	TRBV27
CASSLLGGANYGYTF	TGTGCCAGCAGTTTATTAGGGGGCGCTAACTATGGCTACACCTTC	TRBJ1-2	TRBD1	once	TRBV27
CASGEGPRPPEAFF	TGTGCTAGTGGAGAGGGCCCACGGCCTCCTGAAGCTTTCTTT	TRBJ1-1	-	once	TRBV12-5
CASSEPGAAYEQYF	TGCGCCAGCAGTGAGCCGGGAGCGGCCTACGAGCAGTACTTC	TRBJ2-7	-	-	TRBV10-2
CASTLRGAGGYTF	TGTGCCAGCACCCTGAGGGGGGCGGGGGGCTACACCTTC	TRBJ1-2	-	-	TRBV28
CASSYSSLGSHEQYF	TGTGCCAGCAGTTACTCGAGTTTGGGGTCCCACGAGCAGTACTTC	TRBJ2-7	-	-	TRBV6-5
CASSQESAGATEAFF	TGCGCCAGCAGCCAAGAATCGGCAGGGGCCACTGAAGCTTTCTTT	TRBJ1-1	-	-	TRBV4-3
CASSLGPVSYEQYF	TGTGCCAGCAGCTTGGGGCCTGTCTCCTACGAGCAGTACTTC	TRBJ2-7	-	-	TRBV5-6
CATSRDSLDGSNEQYF	TGTGCCACCAGCAGAGATTCTTTAGACGGGTCCAACGAGCAGTACTTC	TRBJ2-7	-	once	TRBV15
CASSYGGKDIQYF	TGTGCCAGCAGTTACGGGGGGAAGGACATTCAGTACTTC	TRBJ2-4	TRBD2	-	TRBV27
CASSLRDNQPQHF	TGTGCCAGCAGCTTGAGGGACAATCAGCCCCAGCATTTT	TRBJ1-5	-	-	TRBV5-6
CASSSGHTDTQYF	TGCGCCAGCAGTAGTGGACACACAGATACGCAGTATTTT	TRBJ2-3	-	-	TRBV10-1
CASSQIAGYDTQYF	TGCGCCAGCAGCCAGATAGCGGGATATGATACGCAGTATTTT	TRBJ2-3	TRBD2	-	TRBV4-3
CASSTSGFGSDSYEQYF	TGTGCCAGCAGCACTAGTGGCTTCGGATCAGACTCCTACGAGCAGTACTTC	TRBJ2-7	-	-	TRBV7-9
CASSLGLSGGAERSYEQYF	TGTGCCAGCAGCTTAGGGCTTAGCGGGGGGGCAGAGAGGTCCTACGAGCAGTACTTC	TRBJ2-7	TRBD2	-	TRBV7-9
CASSRTSGKWTDTQYF	TGTGCCAGCAGCCGGACTAGCGGGAAGTGGACAGATACGCAGTATTTT	TRBJ2-3	TRBD2	-	TRBV11-2
CASSPSRGGEAQYF	TGTGCCAGCAGCCCCTCCAGGGGTGGGGAGGCCCAGTACTTC	TRBJ2-5	-	-	TRBV13
CASSAWGAGGPYEQYF	TGTGCCAGCAGCGCTTGGGGGGCGGGAGGACCCTACGAGCAGTACTTC	TRBJ2-7	TRBD2	-	TRBV13
CASSAGTGVGELFF	TGTGCCAGCAGCGCCGGGACCGGAGTGGGGGAGCTGTTTTTT	TRBJ2-2	-	-	TRBV13
CASRPTWGNYGYTF	TGTGCCAGCAGGCCTACTTGGGGGAACTATGGCTACACCTTC	TRBJ1-2	-	-	TRBV6-5
CASSTRDSQKAFF	TGTGCCAGCAGCACGCGGGACAGTCAAAAAGCTTTCTTT	TRBJ1-1	TRBD1	-	TRBV5-6